This T cell receptor (beta chain) was recorded in a study of cytomegalovirus exposure and HLA in healthy donors. Study outcomes and limitations: Approximately 160 TCR beta chains were listed as cytomegalovirus-associated. The productive fraction for most TCR beta V segments was about 87% or about 30% in an earlier analysis. When a later analysis compared HLA-associated TCR beta chains with equally common others, the HLA-associated chains turned out to be more clonally expanded and to have lower generation probabilities. V- and J-gene trimming in TCR beta was tied to a missense DCLRE1C variant by an analysis performed later.

PCR employed 60 Vbeta and 13 Jbeta primers. The data were produced by immunoSEQ multiplex PCR, yet TCRdb's version contains in-frame clones alone and is incomplete. The sample yields about 82,000 clones, around three fifths seen once. This clone was seen more than once but under ten times. Its specificity is not known. Sequenced: PBMCs. This TCR derives from a woman between 40 and 55 years old in good health and CMV-seropositive.

This CDR3 reads CASSELAGLGNEQFF. The DNA for the CDR3 is TGTGCCAGCAGTGAACTAGCGGGATTGGGCAATGAGCAGTTCTTC. V gene TRBV2 combines with J gene TRBJ2-1; 9 nucleotides agree with TRBD2. J lost 6 bases, V lost 2 bases, and 5 bases had no gene match. Germline V gene lookup returns CDR1 SNHLY and CDR2 FYNNEI. This CDR3 comprises 15 residues.